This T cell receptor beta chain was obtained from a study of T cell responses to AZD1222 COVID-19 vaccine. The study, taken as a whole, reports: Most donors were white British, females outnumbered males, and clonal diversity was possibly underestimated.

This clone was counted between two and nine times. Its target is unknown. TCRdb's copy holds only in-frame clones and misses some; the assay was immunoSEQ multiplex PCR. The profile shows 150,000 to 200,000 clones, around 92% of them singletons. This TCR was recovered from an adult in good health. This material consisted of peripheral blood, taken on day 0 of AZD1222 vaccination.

This CDR3 reads CASSAGANTEAFF. The CDR3 nucleotides read TGTGCCAGCAGTGCAGGGGCCAACACTGAAGCTTTCTTT. The rearrangement uses TRBV11-3 and TRBJ1-1; tentatively, D is TRBD1 (6 bases). The CDR3 totals 13 residues. Trimming stripped 6 bases from V and 2 bases from J, with 10 bases between. Germline CDR1 reads SGHNT; CDR2 reads YENEEA.